The clone carrying this T cell receptor (beta chain) was seen a handful of times. Antigen unknown. These data belong to a study of T-cell reconstitution after alpha-beta-depleted transplantation in children. Findings of the study overall: Several hundred expanded graft clones reportedly gave rise to the alpha-beta T cells present about two months after transplant. Elevated TCRbeta diversity at day 60 was traced, in some patients, to surviving recipient T cells and thymic progenitors. When one year had passed after transplant, most T-cell counts and diversity came from newly produced T cells.

For TCRbeta, the library was prepared with unique molecular identifiers. TCRdb reprocessed the PCR reads with MiXCR, giving one entry per CDR3 protein. The data hold approximately 99,000 distinct CDR3 sequences, with almost 6.5% observed a single time. The CDR3 runs to 16 residues. V was pared by 4 bases and J by 1 base, with 9 bases of the junction left unmatched. In germline, CDR1 is SEHNR, CDR2 FQNEAQ (reference sequence). The chain combines TRBV7-9 with TRBJ2-7; 8 nucleotides agree with TRBD1. This sample comprised PBMCs, mostly from graft donor cells, obtained 360 days after TCRalphabeta/CD19-depleted stem cell transplant. The clonotype comes from a male patient aged 2-15 years who had a stem cell transplant for acute lymphoblastic leukemia, so the T cells may come from the graft donor. CDR3 sequence: CASSSRQGPPSYEQYF. The CDR3 nucleotides are TGTGCCAGCAGCTCACGACAGGGGCCTCCGTCCTACGAGCAGTACTTC.